The rows below give T cell receptor beta chains drawn from one sample of a study of blood T cell repertoires in COVID-19. The repertoire was sequenced with immunoSEQ multiplex PCR; TCRdb's copy has only in-frame clones and lacks some. The sample lists roughly 190,000 clones; 76% were seen once. Sequencing used peripheral blood. All receptors come from a woman aged 50 to 60 with active or convalescent COVID-19. Each CDR3 is given with its conserved first and last residue. The order of the fields is CDR3 protein, CDR3 DNA, V gene, clone size, D gene, J gene. D genes are given only for firm matches. Only some rows state a clone size, as once, few, many or a class for expanded clones.

CDR3: CASGLVPGTLTGELFF
DNA: TGTGCTAGTGGTTTGGTTCCCGGGACATTGACCGGGGAGCTGTTTTTT
V: TRBV12-5
size: few
D: NA
J: TRBJ2-2

CDR3: CASSEGGAAPYEQYF
DNA: TGTGCCAGCAGTGAAGGCGGGGCAGCTCCCTACGAGCAGTACTTC
V: TRBV6-1
size: NA
D: NA
J: TRBJ2-7

CDR3: CSAKRENIEAFF
DNA: TGCAGCGCTAAAAGGGAGAACATTGAAGCTTTCTTT
V: TRBV29-1
size: NA
D: NA
J: TRBJ1-1

CDR3: CAISGATSASYEQYF
DNA: TGTGCCATCAGTGGGGCAACTAGTGCATCCTACGAGCAGTACTTC
V: TRBV10-3
size: NA
D: NA
J: TRBJ2-7

CDR3: CASSLPAGTDYEQYF
DNA: TGTGCCAGCAGCTTACCAGCCGGGACAGACTACGAGCAGTACTTC
V: TRBV7-6
size: NA
D: TRBD1
J: TRBJ2-7

CDR3: CASSPTRTSGRAHGELFF
DNA: TGTGCCAGCAGCCCCACCCGGACTAGCGGGAGGGCCCACGGGGAGCTGTTTTTT
V: TRBV7-9
size: few
D: TRBD2
J: TRBJ2-2

CDR3: CASSLAGEGIYEQYF
DNA: TGTGCCAGCAGCTTGGCGGGGGAGGGGATCTACGAGCAGTACTTC
V: TRBV7-2
size: NA
D: TRBD2
J: TRBJ2-7

CDR3: CASSGWTGVNGYTF
DNA: TGTGCCAGCAGTGGATGGACAGGGGTCAATGGCTACACCTTC
V: TRBV6-6
size: NA
D: TRBD1
J: TRBJ1-2

CDR3: CASSSLSGRFSSSYEQYF
DNA: TGTGCCAGCAGCTCCCTTAGCGGGAGGTTTTCTAGCTCCTACGAGCAGTACTTC
V: TRBV5-6
size: few
D: TRBD2
J: TRBJ2-7

CDR3: CASGLVLRGANTEAFF
DNA: TGTGCTAGTGGTTTGGTACTCCGGGGGGCGAACACTGAAGCTTTCTTT
V: TRBV12-5
size: once
D: NA
J: TRBJ1-1

CDR3: CASSGPPVGQGMNEQFF
DNA: TGTGCCAGCAGCGGCCCCCCCGTGGGACAGGGAATGAATGAGCAGTTCTTC
V: TRBV9
size: NA
D: TRBD1
J: TRBJ2-1

CDR3: CASSNRGEKLFF
DNA: TGTGCCAGCAGCAACCGGGGTGAAAAACTGTTTTTT
V: TRBV6-6
size: NA
D: NA
J: TRBJ1-4

CDR3: CASSPMNNPIGGDEAFF
DNA: TGTGCCAGCTCACCAATGAATAATCCGATAGGAGGGGATGAAGCTTTCTTT
V: TRBV18
size: NA
D: NA
J: TRBJ1-1

CDR3: CASSFRLVGDLRCKEQYF
DNA: TGTGCCAGCAGTTTTCGACTAGTAGGTGATTTAAGGTGTAAGGAGCAGTACTTC
V: TRBV21-1
size: NA
D: NA
J: TRBJ2-7

CDR3: CASSQSRLTQYF
DNA: TGTGCCAGCAGTCAATCCCGGTTGACCCAGTACTTC
V: TRBV28
size: once
D: NA
J: TRBJ2-5

CDR3: CASSLADISDGYTF
DNA: TGTGCCAGCAGCTTAGCGGACATTTCGGATGGCTACACCTTC
V: TRBV7-9
size: NA
D: NA
J: TRBJ1-2

CDR3: CASSQVRLAGDNEQFF
DNA: TGTGCCAGCAGCCAAGTGAGACTAGCGGGAGACAATGAGCAGTTCTTC
V: TRBV3-1/TRBV3-2
size: NA
D: TRBD2
J: TRBJ2-1

CDR3: CASSLAGGNSPLHF
DNA: TGTGCTAGCAGCTTAGCAGGGGGCAATTCACCCCTCCACTTT
V: TRBV7-7
size: few
D: TRBD1
J: TRBJ1-6

CDR3: CSVLLTTEAFF
DNA: TGCAGCGTCCTTTTAACAACTGAAGCTTTCTTT
V: TRBV29-1
size: once
D: NA
J: TRBJ1-1

CDR3: CASSLRTSGKGNEQFF
DNA: TGTGCCAGCTCACTAAGGACTAGCGGGAAGGGCAATGAGCAGTTCTTC
V: TRBV18
size: NA
D: TRBD2
J: TRBJ2-1

CDR3: CASSLGGGPFYNEQFF
DNA: TGTGCCAGCAGCTTAGGAGGGGGCCCATTCTACAATGAGCAGTTCTTC
V: TRBV7-2
size: NA
D: TRBD1
J: TRBJ2-1

CDR3: CASSLDRRIQFF
DNA: TGTGCCAGCAGCTTAGATCGGAGGATCCAGTTCTTC
V: TRBV11-2
size: NA
D: NA
J: TRBJ2-1

CDR3: CASSVTGWGYTF
DNA: TGTGCCAGCAGCGTTACAGGGTGGGGCTACACCTTC
V: TRBV9
size: NA
D: NA
J: TRBJ1-2

CDR3: CASSPRLRTGGRNEQFF
DNA: TGTGCCAGCAGCCCCCGTTTAAGGACAGGGGGCAGGAATGAGCAGTTCTTC
V: TRBV9
size: NA
D: TRBD1
J: TRBJ2-1

CDR3: CASRELARRSYEQYF
DNA: TGTGCCAGCAGAGAACTAGCCCGGCGGTCCTACGAGCAGTACTTC
V: TRBV2
size: NA
D: NA
J: TRBJ2-7

CDR3: CASSKELSGTTAYNEQFF
DNA: TGTGCCAGCAGTAAGGAATTATCCGGGACTACGGCGTACAATGAGCAGTTCTTC
V: TRBV6-4
size: NA
D: TRBD2
J: TRBJ2-1

CDR3: CASREQGIGNQPQHF
DNA: TGTGCCAGCAGAGAACAGGGTATCGGCAATCAGCCCCAGCATTTT
V: TRBV2
size: NA
D: NA
J: TRBJ1-5

CDR3: CASSSNREAFF
DNA: TGTGCCAGCAGTTCAAACAGGGAAGCTTTCTTT
V: TRBV27
size: NA
D: NA
J: TRBJ1-1

CDR3: CASSLGPRAGGLYSPQHF
DNA: TGTGCCAGCAGCTTGGGCCCTCGGGCAGGGGGCTTATACTCGCCCCAGCATTTT
V: TRBV5-6
size: few
D: TRBD1
J: TRBJ1-5

CDR3: CASRERGATSTDTQYF
DNA: TGTGCCAGCAGGGAACGGGGAGCTACGAGCACAGATACGCAGTATTTT
V: TRBV6-1
size: once
D: NA
J: TRBJ2-3

CDR3: CASKTVSSTDTQYF
DNA: TGTGCCAGTAAGACAGTATCTTCCACAGATACGCAGTATTTT
V: TRBV19
size: few
D: NA
J: TRBJ2-3

CDR3: CASSMSQGNTQYF
DNA: TGTGCCAGTAGTATGTCCCAGGGAAATACGCAGTATTTT
V: TRBV19
size: NA
D: NA
J: TRBJ2-3

CDR3: CSASMLEAYPDTQYF
DNA: TGCAGCGCTTCTATGCTTGAGGCCTACCCAGATACGCAGTATTTT
V: TRBV29-1
size: NA
D: NA
J: TRBJ2-3